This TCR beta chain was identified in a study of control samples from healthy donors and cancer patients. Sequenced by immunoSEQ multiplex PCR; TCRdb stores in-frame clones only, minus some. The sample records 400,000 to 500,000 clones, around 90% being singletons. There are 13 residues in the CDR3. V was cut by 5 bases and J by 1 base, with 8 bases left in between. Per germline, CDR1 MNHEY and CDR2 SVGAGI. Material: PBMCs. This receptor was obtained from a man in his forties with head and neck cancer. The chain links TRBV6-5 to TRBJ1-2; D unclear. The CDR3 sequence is CASSPGFNYGYTF. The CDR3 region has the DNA TGTGCCAGCAGTCCGGGTTTTAACTATGGCTACACCTTC.